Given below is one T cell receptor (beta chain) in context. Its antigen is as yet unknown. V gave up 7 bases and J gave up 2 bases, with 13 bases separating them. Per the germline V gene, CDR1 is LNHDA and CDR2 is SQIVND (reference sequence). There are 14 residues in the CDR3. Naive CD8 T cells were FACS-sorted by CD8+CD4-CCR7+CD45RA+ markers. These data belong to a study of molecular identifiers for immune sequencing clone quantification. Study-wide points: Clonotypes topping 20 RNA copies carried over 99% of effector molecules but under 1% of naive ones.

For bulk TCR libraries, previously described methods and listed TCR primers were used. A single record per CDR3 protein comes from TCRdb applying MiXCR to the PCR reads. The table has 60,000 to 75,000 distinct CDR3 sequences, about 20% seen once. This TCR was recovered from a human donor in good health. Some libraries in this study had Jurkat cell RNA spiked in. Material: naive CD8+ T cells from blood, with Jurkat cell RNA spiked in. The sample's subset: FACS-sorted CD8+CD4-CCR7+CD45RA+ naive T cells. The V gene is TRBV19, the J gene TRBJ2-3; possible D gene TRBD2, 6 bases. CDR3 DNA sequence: TGTGCCAGTACCTACACTAGCACCACAGATACGCAGTATTTT. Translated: CASTYTSTTDTQYF. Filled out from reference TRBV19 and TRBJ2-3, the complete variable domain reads DGGITQSPKYLFRKEGQNVTLSCEQNLNHDAMYWYRQDPGQGLRLIYYSQIVNDFQKGDIAEGYSVSREKKESFPLTVTSAQKNPTAFYLCASTYTSTTDTQYFGPGTRLTVL.